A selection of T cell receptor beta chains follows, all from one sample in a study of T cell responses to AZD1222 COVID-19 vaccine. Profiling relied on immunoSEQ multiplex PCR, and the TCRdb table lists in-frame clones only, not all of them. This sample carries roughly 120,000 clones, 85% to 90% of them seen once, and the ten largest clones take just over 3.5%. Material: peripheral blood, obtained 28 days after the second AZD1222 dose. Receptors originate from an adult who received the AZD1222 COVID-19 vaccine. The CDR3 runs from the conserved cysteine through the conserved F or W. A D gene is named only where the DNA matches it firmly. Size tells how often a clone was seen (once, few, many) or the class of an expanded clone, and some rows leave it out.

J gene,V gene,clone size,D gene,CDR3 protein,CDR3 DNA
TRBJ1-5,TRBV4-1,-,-,CASSPSSTAIQPQHF,TGCGCCAGCAGCCCCTCTTCGACAGCAATACAGCCCCAGCATTTT
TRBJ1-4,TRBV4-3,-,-,CASSQGGGRRGMGEKLFF,TGCGCCAGCAGCCAAGGGGGGGGGCGCAGAGGGATGGGTGAAAAACTGTTTTTT
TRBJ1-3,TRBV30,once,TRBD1,CAWNRGSGNTIYF,TGTGCCTGGAACAGGGGCTCTGGAAACACCATATATTTT
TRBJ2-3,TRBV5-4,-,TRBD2,CASRLAGAGLDTQYF,TGTGCCAGCAGACTAGCGGGGGCAGGGTTGGATACGCAGTATTTT
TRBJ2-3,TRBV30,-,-,CAWSGGSGVVSDTQYF,TGTGCCTGGTCGGGCGGGTCGGGAGTAGTATCAGATACGCAGTATTTT
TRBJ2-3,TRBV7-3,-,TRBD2,CASSLSAASGNTDTQYF,TGTGCCAGCAGCTTAAGCGCGGCTAGCGGGAACACAGATACGCAGTATTTT
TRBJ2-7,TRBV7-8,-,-,CASRPTGTPSYEQYF,TGTGCCAGCAGACCCACCGGGACTCCCTCGTACGAGCAGTACTTC
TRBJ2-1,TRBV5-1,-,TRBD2,CASTLGYRLAGGEQFF,TGCGCCAGCACCCTGGGTTATCGGCTAGCGGGAGGTGAGCAGTTCTTC
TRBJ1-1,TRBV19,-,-,CASSLMGVTTSNTEAFF,TGTGCCAGTAGTTTAATGGGGGTAACTACCTCGAACACTGAAGCTTTCTTT
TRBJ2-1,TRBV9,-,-,CASSQGGYYNEQFF,TGTGCCAGCAGCCAGGGGGGCTACTACAATGAGCAGTTCTTC
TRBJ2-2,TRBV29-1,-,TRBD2,CSVAGGQVTGELFF,TGCAGCGTTGCGGGAGGGCAGGTCACCGGGGAGCTGTTTTTT
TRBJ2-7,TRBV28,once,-,CASRDYEQYF,TGTGCCAGCAGGGACTACGAGCAGTACTTC
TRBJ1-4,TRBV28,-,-,CASSRALGEKLFF,TGTGCCAGCAGTAGGGCTCTTGGTGAAAAACTGTTTTTT
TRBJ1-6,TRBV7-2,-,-,CASSLVWRGVSPLHF,TGTGCCAGCAGCTTAGTTTGGCGGGGGGTCTCACCCCTCCACTTT
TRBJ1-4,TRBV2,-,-,CASSAGAGTYEKLFF,TGTGCCAGCAGTGCGGGGGCAGGGACCTATGAAAAACTGTTTTTT
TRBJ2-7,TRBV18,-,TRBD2,CASSPPSGGAYEQYF,TGTGCCAGCTCCCCTCCTAGCGGGGGGGCCTACGAGCAGTACTTC
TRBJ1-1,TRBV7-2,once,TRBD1,CASSFPDRVLAIEAFF,TGTGCCAGCAGCTTCCCTGACAGGGTTCTTGCTATTGAAGCTTTCTTT
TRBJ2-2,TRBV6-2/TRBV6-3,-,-,CASSNSANTGELFF,TGTGCCAGCAGTAATAGTGCGAACACCGGGGAGCTGTTTTTT
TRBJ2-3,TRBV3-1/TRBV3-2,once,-,CASSRLTDTDTQYF,TGTGCCAGCAGCCGGTTGACCGACACAGATACGCAGTATTTT
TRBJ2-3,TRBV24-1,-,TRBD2,CATSDLAGVDTDTQYF,TGTGCCACCAGTGATTTAGCGGGAGTCGACACAGATACGCAGTATTTT
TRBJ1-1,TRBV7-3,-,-,CASSLQGPNTEAFF,TGTGCCAGCAGCCTCCAGGGGCCCAACACTGAAGCTTTCTTT
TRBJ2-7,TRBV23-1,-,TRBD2,CASSRTGTSGYYEQYF,TGCGCCAGCAGTCGCACCGGGACTAGCGGATACTACGAGCAGTACTTC
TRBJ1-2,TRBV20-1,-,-,CSASTGGLAGGYTF,TGCAGTGCTAGTACCGGGGGCCTGGCTGGAGGCTACACCTTC
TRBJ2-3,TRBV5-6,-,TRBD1,CASSLSPGQGGPDTQYF,TGTGCCAGCAGCTTGTCTCCGGGACAGGGGGGCCCAGATACGCAGTATTTT